These 24 T cell receptor beta chains came from one sample sequenced in a study of blood T cell repertoires in COVID-19. Profiled with immunoSEQ multiplex PCR; TCRdb holds only in-frame clones, not every one. The sample lists roughly 190,000 clones; about 77% were seen once. The sample consisted of PBMCs or T cells enriched from blood (not recorded which). Source of these receptors: a woman between 45 and 65 years old with acute COVID-19.

A few counts support this clone. This chain connects TRBV5-1 to TRBJ1-2; no firm D call. This CDR3 spans 13 amino acids. The ends were cut back, 0 bases at V and 8 bases at J, with 11 bases in the middle. Germline V lookup: CDR1 SGHRS, CDR2 YFSETQ. This CDR3 reads CASSLVSEYGYTF. The CDR3 coding sequence is TGCGCCAGCAGCTTGGTCTCGGAGTACGGCTACACCTTC.

A few counts support this clone. The chain couples TRBV6-4 to TRBJ2-3, with a tentative D call TRBD2 (6 bases). This CDR3 spans 14 amino acids. V was trimmed by 4 bases and J by 4 bases, leaving 12 bases between them. CDR1 is MRHNA and CDR2 is SNTAGT in the germline V gene. CDR3 protein: CASSGASDSDTQYF. The CDR3 region has the DNA TGTGCCAGCAGTGGGGCTAGCGATTCAGATACGCAGTATTTT.

This rearrangement joins TRBV4-3 to TRBJ2-1; TRBD1 matches at 8 bases. Germline V gene sequence: CDR1 LGHNA, CDR2 YSLEER. V was pared by 3 bases and J by 4 bases, with 5 bases of the junction left unmatched. CDR3 length: 15 amino acids. CDR3 in amino acids: CASSHDRDRYNEQFF. Here the CDR3 DNA reads TGCGCCAGCAGCCATGATAGGGACAGGTACAATGAGCAGTTCTTC.

The CDR3 spells CASSLGLSGELFF. CDR3 sequence (DNA): TGTGCCAGCAGCCTGGGACTATCCGGGGAGCTGTTTTTT. The chain has TRBV4-2 and TRBJ2-2; 7 bases fit TRBD2. Germline trimming cut 4 bases from V and 6 bases from J; bases unmatched to any gene: 2. This CDR3 region has 13 residues. The V gene's germline CDR1 is LGHNA and CDR2 YNFKEQ.

This clone showed up just once. The chain carries TRBV5-4 and TRBJ2-1; 14 bases agree with TRBD2. J lost 9 bases, V lost 4 bases, and 6 bases had no gene match. Per the germline V gene, CDR1 is SGHNT and CDR2 is YYREEE (reference sequence). The CDR3 covers 15 residues. DNA of the CDR3: TGTGCCAGCAGCCGGACTAGCGGGGGGCCCGGTGAGCAGTTCTTC. Translation gives CASSRTSGGPGEQFF.

The chain is built from TRBV5-6 and TRBJ2-5; D is possibly TRBD2 (7 bases). Per the germline V gene, CDR1 is SGHDT and CDR2 is YYEEEE. The CDR3 is 12 residues long. Trimming removed 5 bases at V and 8 bases at J, with 13 bases between. CDR3 in DNA: TGTGCCAGCAGTTCTGGGGGGGCCACCCAGTACTTC. Protein product: CASSSGGATQYF.

This clone was observed a few times. The chain is built from TRBV3-1 (or the pseudogene TRBV3-2) and TRBJ2-5, with 10 bases identical to TRBD2. The J segment lost 3 bases and the V segment lost 1 base, leaving 8 bases of the junction unmatched. Per the germline V gene, CDR1 is LGHDT and CDR2 is YNNKEL (reference sequence). CDR3 size: 17 residues. The CDR3 nucleotides are TGTGCCAGCAGCCAAGCGTTAGCGGGGGGCCACGAAGAGACCCAGTACTTC. Its translation is CASSQALAGGHEETQYF.

The J gene is TRBJ1-1, the V gene TRBV6-2 or TRBV6-3; 9 bases map to TRBD1. The CDR3 has 15 amino acids. The V gene's germline CDR1 is MNHEY and CDR2 SVGEGT. V gave up 5 bases and J gave up 2 bases; unmatched junction bases: 6. DNA of the CDR3: TGTGCCAGCAGTACGGACAGGGGCTATAACACTGAAGCTTTCTTT. The encoded protein is CASSTDRGYNTEAFF.

The chain has TRBV11-2 and TRBJ1-1; 8 bases map to TRBD1. This CDR3 comprises 15 residues. Germline lookup yields CDR1 SGHAT and CDR2 FQNNGV. The ends lost 4 bases at V and 5 bases at J; junction bases unmatched: 9. CDR3 residues: CASSSADREGTEAFF. CDR3 coding DNA: TGTGCCAGCAGCTCCGCGGACAGGGAGGGAACTGAAGCTTTCTTT.

On this clone itself: The sample has other DNA sequences that encode this CDR3 too. The genes are TRBV18 and TRBJ2-7; 9 positions match TRBD1. This CDR3 has 14 amino acids. CDR1 and CDR2 (germline): KGHSH, LQKENI. V shed 1 base and J 3 bases; nucleotides not matched to a gene: 1. The CDR3: CASSPRQGVYEQYV. The CDR3 DNA is TGTGCCAGCTCACCACGACAGGGGGTCTACGAGCAGTACGTC.

The V gene is TRBV6-5, the J gene TRBJ2-3, with 9 bases fitting TRBD1. The CDR3 spans 15 residues. The V gene's germline CDR1 is MNHEY and CDR2 SVGAGI. V shed 7 bases and J 4 bases; nucleotides not matched to a gene: 9. CDR3 DNA: TGTGCCAGCATAGGGACAGGGATTCGACCAGATACGCAGTATTTT. This encodes CASIGTGIRPDTQYF.

The chain combines TRBV14 with TRBJ1-6, with 7 bases matching TRBD1. V trimming: 4 bases; J trimming: 8 bases; junction bases outside the gene matches: 8. There are 15 residues in the CDR3. Germline CDR1 SGHDN, CDR2 FVKESK. CDR3 coding DNA: TGTGCCAGCAGCCGGACCGGGACAGCCGATTCACCCCTCCACTTT. Translating gives CASSRTGTADSPLHF.

This chain joins TRBV25-1 and TRBJ1-6, with a weak D call TRBD1 (5 bases). The germline V and J ends were trimmed by 4 bases and 1 base, with 5 bases remaining between them. Germline values: CDR1 MGHDK, CDR2 SYGVNS. This CDR3 is built from 14 residues. The CDR3 spells CASSAGSYNSPLHF. The CDR3 DNA reads as TGTGCCAGCAGTGCAGGGTCCTATAATTCACCCCTCCACTTT.

The chain couples TRBV6-2 or TRBV6-3 to TRBJ2-1; 10 bases are shared with TRBD2. Germline-derived CDR1 and CDR2 are MNHEY and SVGEGT. Trimming cost V 6 bases and J 5 bases; bases outside gene matches: 4. There are 14 residues in the CDR3. This chain's CDR3 is CASSSGGGHNEQFF. The CDR3 region has the DNA TGTGCCAGCAGCAGCGGGGGGGGCCACAATGAGCAGTTCTTC.

The sample holds a few counts of this clone. The chain carries TRBV7-9 and TRBJ1-6; the D is unclear. Per germline, CDR1 SEHNR and CDR2 FQNEAQ (reference sequence). V was pared by 1 base and J by 9 bases, with 10 bases between. This CDR3 contains 14 residues. The CDR3 region has the DNA TGTGCCAGCAGCTTAGACGTTAGGAGTTCACCCCTCCACTTT. Its protein product is CASSLDVRSSPLHF.

This chain connects TRBV28 to TRBJ1-1; the D is unclear. The CDR3 has 11 residues. CDR1 is MDHEN and CDR2 is SYDVKM in the germline V gene. Trimming cost V 10 bases and J 1 base, with 7 bases left between them. CDR3 amino acids: CAINRNTEAFF. The CDR3 DNA reads as TGTGCCATCAACAGGAACACTGAAGCTTTCTTT.

This chain connects TRBV7-2 to TRBJ2-5; D is perhaps TRBD2 (7 bases). Per the germline V gene, CDR1 is SGHTA and CDR2 is FQGNSA. The germline V and J ends were trimmed by 4 bases and 0 bases, with 15 bases remaining between them. The CDR3 contains 16 residues. The CDR3 protein is CASSSRGGSYQETQYF. CDR3 DNA sequence: TGTGCCAGCAGCTCTAGGGGGGGATCGTACCAAGAGACCCAGTACTTC.

This chain links TRBV11-2 with TRBJ1-6; 7 nucleotides align to TRBD1. Looked up from germline, CDR1 is SGHAT and CDR2 is FQNNGV. With V trimmed by 4 bases and J by 8 bases, 11 bases remained unmatched. This CDR3 contains 16 residues. This CDR3 is CASSSEGAPKYSPLHF. DNA for the CDR3: TGTGCCAGCAGCTCCGAGGGGGCACCGAAGTATTCACCCCTCCACTTT.

The chain is built from TRBV7-6 and TRBJ2-5, with TRBD2 matching over 16 bases. Germline CDR1 reads SGHVS; CDR2 reads FNYEAQ. The CDR3 consists of 16 residues. The junction had 4 bases not matched to a gene; V was cut back by 5 bases and J by 4 bases. The CDR3 DNA reads TGTGCCAGCAGCCTAGGGACTAGCGGGGGGGGAGAGACCCAGTACTTC. This encodes CASSLGTSGGGETQYF. The whole variable domain, filled in from reference TRBV7-6 and TRBJ2-5, reads GAGVSQSPRYKVTKRGQDVALRCDPISGHVSLYWYRQALGQGPEFLTYFNYEAQQDKSGLPNDRFSAERPEGSISTLTIQRTEQRDSAMYRCASSLGTSGGGETQYFGPGTRLLVL.

V gene TRBV7-9 combines with J gene TRBJ1-2; TRBD1 is a possible D gene (6 bases). Germline V gives CDR1 SEHNR, CDR2 FQNEAQ (reference sequence). Trimming removed 1 base from V and 6 bases from J, with 21 bases in between. The CDR3 loop spans 17 amino acids. The CDR3 nucleotides read TGTGCCAGCAGCTTAGGGTGGGGGCAGGGGCTGTTTGATGGCTACACCTTC. Translated: CASSLGWGQGLFDGYTF.

The J gene is TRBJ2-3, the V gene TRBV4-3, with 7 positions matching TRBD2. Germline values: CDR1 LGHNA, CDR2 YSLEER. The CDR3 is 14 amino acids. J gave up 5 bases and V 4 bases, and 6 bases lay outside the gene matches. The CDR3 nucleotides read TGCGCCAGCAGCCCGAGCGGGGTGGGAGATACGCAGTATTTT. Its protein product is CASSPSGVGDTQYF.

CDR3 DNA: TGTGCCAGCAGTTACTCGTCGGATACGCAGTATTTT. Its protein is CASSYSSDTQYF. The chain is built from TRBV6-2 or TRBV6-3 and TRBJ2-3; the D is unclear. The CDR3 extends over 12 amino acids. Between the trimmed V and J ends, which lost 0 bases and 6 bases, there was a span of 4 bases. CDR1 MNHEY and CDR2 SVGEGT come from the germline V gene.

This clone was observed a handful of times. The rearrangement uses TRBV7-9 and TRBJ1-6; tentative D call: TRBD1 (5 bases). The CDR3 is 14 residues long. Trimming took off 1 base at V and 10 bases at J, with 11 bases between the two ends. The germline V gene has CDR1 SEHNR and CDR2 FQNEAQ (reference sequence). The CDR3 here is CASSLEQTESPLHF. The CDR3 DNA reads as TGTGCCAGCAGCTTAGAGCAGACAGAGTCACCCCTCCACTTT. Drawing the rest from reference TRBV7-9 and TRBJ1-6, the complete variable domain is DTGVSQNPRHKITKRGQNVTFRCDPISEHNRLYWYRQTLGQGPEFLTYFQNEAQLEKSRLLSDRFSAERPKGSFSTLEIQRTEQGDSAMYLCASSLEQTESPLHFGNGTRLTVT.

This sequence joins TRBV7-9 and TRBJ1-1; no firm D call. Germline-derived CDR1 and CDR2 are SEHNR and FQNEAQ (reference sequence). Trimming stripped 5 bases from V and 1 base from J, with 17 bases between. This CDR3 is built from 16 residues. CDR3 sequence: CASSRNGITQNTEAFF. As DNA, the CDR3 is TGTGCCAGCAGCCGAAACGGGATTACCCAGAACACTGAAGCTTTCTTT.